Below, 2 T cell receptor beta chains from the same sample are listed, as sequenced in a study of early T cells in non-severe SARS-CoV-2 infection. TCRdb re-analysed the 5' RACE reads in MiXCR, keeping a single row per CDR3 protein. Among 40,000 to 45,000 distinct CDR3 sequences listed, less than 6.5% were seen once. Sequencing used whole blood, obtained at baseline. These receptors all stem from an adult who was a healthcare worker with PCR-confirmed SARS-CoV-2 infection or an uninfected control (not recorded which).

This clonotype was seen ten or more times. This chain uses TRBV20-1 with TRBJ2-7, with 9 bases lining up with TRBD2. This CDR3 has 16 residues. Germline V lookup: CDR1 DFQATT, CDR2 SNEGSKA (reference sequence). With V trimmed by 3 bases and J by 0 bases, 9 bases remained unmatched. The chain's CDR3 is CSASLLAGWSSYEQYF. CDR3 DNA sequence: TGCAGTGCTAGTTTGCTAGCGGGGTGGAGCTCCTACGAGCAGTACTTC.

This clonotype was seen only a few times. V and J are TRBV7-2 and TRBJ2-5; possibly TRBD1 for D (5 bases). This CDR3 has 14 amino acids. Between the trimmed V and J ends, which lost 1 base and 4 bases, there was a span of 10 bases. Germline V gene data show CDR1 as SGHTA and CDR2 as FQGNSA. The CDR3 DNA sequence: TGTGCCAGCAGCTTAGGGACAAGACGAGAGACCCAGTACTTC. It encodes CASSLGTRRETQYF.